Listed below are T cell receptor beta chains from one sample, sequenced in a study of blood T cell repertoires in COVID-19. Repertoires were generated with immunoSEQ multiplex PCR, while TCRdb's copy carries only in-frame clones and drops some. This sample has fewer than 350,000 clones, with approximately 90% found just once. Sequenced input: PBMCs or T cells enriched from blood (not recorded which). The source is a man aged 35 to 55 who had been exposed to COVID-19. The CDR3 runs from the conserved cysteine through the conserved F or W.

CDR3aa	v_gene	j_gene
CASSFWPSGSSDTQYF	TRBV27	TRBJ2-3
CASSIQGQGNDAFF	TRBV19	TRBJ1-1
CASSPPGQRYGYTF	TRBV18	TRBJ1-2
CASTNRGPLPNYGYTF	TRBV4-3	TRBJ1-2
CASSLENRYSPLHF	TRBV7-9	TRBJ1-6
CAWTSGSPPGVQYF	TRBV30	TRBJ2-5
CASSLVPGGEAFF	TRBV5-6	TRBJ1-1
CASSLVFSGDSTDTQYF	TRBV5-1	TRBJ2-3
CASSLQGGTDTQYF	TRBV5-1	TRBJ2-3
CAILRTGVHEQYF	TRBV28	TRBJ2-7
CASSSGGSNQPQHF	TRBV28	TRBJ1-5
CATSSGLYEQYF	TRBV15	TRBJ2-7
CASGSDYRSGYTF	TRBV3-1/TRBV3-2	TRBJ1-2
CASSVSTSGREQYF	TRBV9	TRBJ2-7
CASSPRDSPYETQYF	TRBV18	TRBJ2-5